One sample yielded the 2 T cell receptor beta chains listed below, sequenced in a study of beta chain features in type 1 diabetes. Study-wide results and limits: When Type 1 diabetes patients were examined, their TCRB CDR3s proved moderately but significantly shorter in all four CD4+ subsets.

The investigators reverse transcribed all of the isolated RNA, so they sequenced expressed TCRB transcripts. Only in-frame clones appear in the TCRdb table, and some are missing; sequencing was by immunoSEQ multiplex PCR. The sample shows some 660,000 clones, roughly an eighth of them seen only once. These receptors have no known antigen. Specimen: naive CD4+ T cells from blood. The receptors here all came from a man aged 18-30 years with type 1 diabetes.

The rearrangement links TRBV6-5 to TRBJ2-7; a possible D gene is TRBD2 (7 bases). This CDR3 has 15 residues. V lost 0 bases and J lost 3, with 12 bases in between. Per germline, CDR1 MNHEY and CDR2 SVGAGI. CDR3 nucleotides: TGTGCCAGCAGTTACTCGTGGGGAGGGGGCTACGAGCAGTACTTC. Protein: CASSYSWGGGYEQYF.

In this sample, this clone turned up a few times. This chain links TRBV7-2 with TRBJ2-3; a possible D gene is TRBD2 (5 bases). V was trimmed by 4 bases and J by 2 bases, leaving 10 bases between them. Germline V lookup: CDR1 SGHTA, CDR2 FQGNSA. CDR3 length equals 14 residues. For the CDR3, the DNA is TGTGCCAGCAGCTCACGGAGGTCCACAGATACGCAGTATTTT. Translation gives CASSSRRSTDTQYF.